These 8 T cell receptor beta chains came from one sample sequenced in a study of cytomegalovirus exposure and HLA in healthy donors. Some clones are missing from TCRdb's copy, which holds only in-frame ones; the method was immunoSEQ multiplex PCR. The table includes hundreds of thousands of clones, roughly nine tenths detected once. The sample was PBMCs. The receptor source for this set is a man aged 18 to 35 in good health and CMV-seropositive.

The chain combines TRBV2 with TRBJ2-7; 8 nucleotides match TRBD1. Unmatched junction bases numbered 6, after V lost 7 bases and J lost 1 base. Germline loops: CDR1 SNHLY, CDR2 FYNNEI. This CDR3 is 14 amino acids long. The CDR3 spells CASKQGGESYEQYF. CDR3 in DNA: TGTGCCAGCAAACAGGGGGGAGAGTCCTACGAGCAGTACTTC.

This clone turned up a few times. The rearrangement joins TRBV9 to TRBJ1-2; TRBD1 aligns across 7 bases. This CDR3 contains 13 residues. Looked up from germline, CDR1 is SGDLS and CDR2 is YYNGEE. V trimming: 2 bases; J trimming: 6 bases; junction bases outside the gene matches: 4. DNA for the CDR3: TGTGCCAGCAGCGTTCTCGGACAGGATGGCTACACCTTC. It translates to CASSVLGQDGYTF.

The V call is TRBV6-5, the J call TRBJ2-7, with 7 bases identical to TRBD2. The CDR3 spans 16 residues. J lost 4 bases, V lost 0 bases, and 9 bases had no gene match. Germline V gene lookup returns CDR1 MNHEY and CDR2 SVGAGI. The CDR3 DNA sequence: TGTGCCAGCAGTTACTCCCTGTCGGGGGGAATATACGAGCAGTACTTC. It translates to CASSYSLSGGIYEQYF.

The rearrangement joins TRBV5-4 to TRBJ1-2, with 7 bases matching TRBD1. V lost 3 bases, J lost 7 bases, and 12 bases stayed unmatched. The CDR3 runs 15 residues. The V gene's germline CDR1 is SGHNT and CDR2 YYREEE (reference sequence). The CDR3 DNA is TGTGCCAGCAGCTCCGGGACAGACCCTGGGGGTGGCTACACCTTC. The encoded protein is CASSSGTDPGGGYTF.

This chain uses TRBV27 with TRBJ1-1; D gene ambiguous. V lost 0 bases and J lost 1, with 15 bases in between. The CDR3 totals 17 residues. Per the germline V gene, CDR1 is MNHEY and CDR2 is SMNVEV (reference sequence). CDR3 in DNA: TGTGCCAGCAGTTTATCGGTTCTCAGTTTCCCGAACACTGAAGCTTTCTTT. This sequence encodes CASSLSVLSFPNTEAFF.

This clone was seen once. This chain links TRBV5-1 with TRBJ2-7; possibly TRBD1 or TRBD2 for D (5 bases each). Trimming removed 0 bases from V and 6 bases from J, with 16 bases in between. This CDR3 region has 15 residues. Germline CDR1 reads SGHRS; CDR2 reads YFSETQ. In DNA, the CDR3 is TGCGCCAGCAGCTTGGCTGGGGGTGACGGTCGCGAGCAGTACTTC. It encodes CASSLAGGDGREQYF.

This clone was detected once. The chain combines TRBV7-8 with TRBJ2-3; TRBD2 aligns across 9 bases. From germline, CDR1 is SGHVS and CDR2 FQNEAQ. With V trimmed by 5 bases and J by 2 bases, 5 bases remained unmatched. This CDR3 is built from 15 residues. The CDR3 nucleotides read TGTGCCAGCAGCCCTAGCGGGAAGAACACAGATACGCAGTATTTT. Its protein product is CASSPSGKNTDTQYF.

V and J are TRBV7-8 and TRBJ1-5; D possibly corresponds to TRBD1 (6 bases). V lost 5 bases to trimming and J lost 5 bases, with 22 bases between them. CDR1 SGHVS and CDR2 FQNEAQ come from the germline V gene. The CDR3 spans 17 residues. In DNA, the CDR3 is TGTGCCAGCAGCGTTAGCCCCACCCCCGGGGGCCATCAGCCCCAGCATTTT. Residues: CASSVSPTPGGHQPQHF.